This T cell receptor (beta chain) was sequenced for a study of technical replicates of blood from several donors. TCRdb's copy holds only in-frame clones and misses some; the assay was immunoSEQ multiplex PCR. The sample carries more than 90,000 clones, about 95% recorded once. CDR3 size: 17 residues. The V gene's germline CDR1 is ENHRY and CDR2 SYGVKD. V lost 0 bases to trimming and J lost 6 bases; unmatched junction nucleotides: 9. The chain joins TRBV10-3 to TRBJ2-1; 9 bases fit TRBD2. The clonotype originates from a human donor in good health. The sequenced sample was T cells isolated from PBMCs. CDR3 sequence reads: CAISESRGSSGANEQFF. The CDR3 DNA sequence: TGTGCCATCAGTGAGTCGAGAGGTTCTAGCGGGGCCAATGAGCAGTTCTTC.